This TCR beta chain was identified in a study of cytomegalovirus exposure and HLA in healthy donors. On the study more broadly: HLA-typed donors were the source of approximately 80 million unique TCRs, which an early data release held.

Note on this clone: What it binds is unknown.

The V segment lost 4 bases and the J segment 7 bases; nucleotides outside the gene matches: 13. In germline, CDR1 is SGHNT, CDR2 YENEEA. This CDR3 has 17 amino acids. Findings and limits, study-wide: As immune exposure information, only CMV serostatus was available. Productive status was seen about 90% or about 30% of the time for most TCR beta V segments in an earlier analysis.

This PCR relied on a set of 60 Vbeta primers and 13 Jbeta primers. The protocol was immunoSEQ multiplex PCR, while the TCRdb copy is restricted to in-frame clones and leaves out a portion. The sample yields approximately 90,000 clones, 60% to 80% seen once. The source material was PBMCs. This chain uses TRBV11-3 with TRBJ2-1; 10 bases agree with TRBD2. The TCR originated in a man between 35 and 55 years old in good health and CMV-seronegative. CDR3 coding DNA: TGTGCCAGCAGCTCACCCTCCCGGCCTAGCGGGAGTAATGAGCAGTTCTTC. Protein: CASSSPSRPSGSNEQFF.